The 10 T cell receptor beta chains below come from one sample, sequenced in a study of Graves' ophthalmopathy and Graves' hyperthyroidism. Investigators amplified TCR beta CDR3 regions from RNA transcripts. RT-PCR was first run with HTBI primers, then multiplex PCR in a second round. TCRdb ran MiXCR on the multiplex PCR reads and lists one entry per CDR3 protein. In the table there are 200,000 to 250,000 distinct CDR3 sequences, about 22% of which are singletons. What was sequenced was peripheral blood. Receptors originate from a woman aged 45-60 years with Graves' ophthalmopathy.

The gene calls are TRBV10-3 and TRBJ1-2; TRBD1 is a possible D gene (6 bases). The CDR3 consists of 15 residues. The germline V gene encodes CDR1 ENHRY and CDR2 SYGVKD. With 0 bases removed from V and 8 bases from J, the gap between germline ends came to 16 bases. This CDR3 is CAISESSRGEEGYTF. In nucleotides, the CDR3 is TGTGCCATCAGTGAGTCCAGCAGGGGAGAGGAGGGCTACACCTTC.

This clonotype occurred many times. V is TRBV28 and J is TRBJ1-1; no clear D gene. Germline CDR1 is MDHEN and CDR2 is SYDVKM. The CDR3 loop spans 15 amino acids. V was pared by 2 bases and J by 5 bases, with 15 bases between. The CDR3 sequence is CASSLILGGATEAFF. The CDR3 coding sequence is TGTGCCAGCAGTTTAATCTTGGGAGGAGCTACTGAAGCTTTCTTT.

This clonotype was counted at least ten times. The gene calls are TRBV5-1 and TRBJ2-4; 8 nucleotides agree with TRBD1. Germline V CDR1 and CDR2: SGHRS, YFSETQ. The CDR3 contains 16 residues. With V trimmed by 1 base and J by 8 bases, 11 bases remained unmatched. In nucleotides, the CDR3 is TGCGCCAGCAGCTTGCTTGGACAGGGCCATATTGACATTCAGTACTTC. It translates to CASSLLGQGHIDIQYF. Drawing the rest from reference TRBV5-1 and TRBJ2-4, the complete variable domain is KAGVTQTPRYLIKTRGQQVTLSCSPISGHRSVSWYQQTPGQGLQFLFEYFSETQRNKGNFPGRFSGRQFSNSRSEMNVSTLELGDSALYLCASSLLGQGHIDIQYFGAGTRLSVL.

The chain combines TRBV2 with TRBJ2-2, with TRBD1 matching 10 bases. Germline assignment: CDR1 SNHLY and CDR2 FYNNEI. This CDR3 spans 15 amino acids. The V gene end was trimmed by 5 bases and the J gene end by 9 bases; junction bases not matched to a gene: 9. As DNA, the CDR3 is TGTGCCAGCAGTTCCGGGACAGGGGACCACCGGGAGCTGTTTTTT. Protein sequence: CASSSGTGDHRELFF.

Regarding this clonotype: A much larger clone differs by one base, so this may be a read error. The V call is TRBV28, the J call TRBJ1-5, with 11 bases matching TRBD1. Per the germline V gene, CDR1 is MDHEN and CDR2 is SYDVKM. The CDR3 consists of 14 residues. The CDR3 reads CVSTGTGGNQPQHF. The CDR3 bases are TGTGTCAGCACCGGGACAGGGGGTAATCAGCCCCAGCATTTT.

The chain links TRBV7-2 to TRBJ1-6, with TRBD1 as a possible D gene (6 bases). CDR1 is SGHTA and CDR2 is FQGNSA in the germline V gene. This CDR3 spans 14 amino acids. V was cut by 5 bases and J by 7 bases, with 12 bases left in between. In DNA form, the CDR3 reads TGTGCCAGCAGCCAAGGACAGTCCAATTCACCCCTCCACTTT. It specifies CASSQGQSNSPLHF.

This clonotype has ten or more counts. The rearrangement uses TRBV15 and TRBJ2-7; TRBD1 matches at 7 bases. In germline, CDR1 is LNHNV, CDR2 YYDKDF (reference sequence). V shed 3 bases and J 2 bases; nucleotides not matched to a gene: 10. This CDR3 spans 16 amino acids. Written as DNA, the CDR3 is TGTGCCACCAGCAGGGCATGGACAGGCGGCCCCTACGAGCAGTACTTC. Its protein is CATSRAWTGGPYEQYF.

This clonotype was seen repeatedly, ten times or more. The V and J genes are TRBV5-1 and TRBJ1-1, with D tentatively TRBD1 (6 bases). This CDR3 spans 17 amino acids. Germline CDR1 SGHRS, CDR2 YFSETQ. V lost 4 bases and J lost 2, with 21 bases in between. This CDR3 reads CASSKRTVREGNTEAFF. The DNA for the CDR3 is TGCGCCAGCAGCAAAAGGACAGTGAGGGAGGGCAACACTGAAGCTTTCTTT.

This clonotype was found many times. This chain links TRBV4-1 with TRBJ1-2; D perhaps matches TRBD1 (6 bases). This CDR3 has 14 residues. Between the trimmed V and J ends, which lost 9 bases and 3 bases, there was a span of 17 bases. Germline V lookup: CDR1 MGHRA, CDR2 YSYEKL. CDR3 nucleotide sequence: TGCGCCAGTGGGGCCAGGGACACTTACTATGGCTACACCTTC. This sequence encodes CASGARDTYYGYTF.

This clonotype has a handful of counts. This chain joins TRBV11-2 and TRBJ2-2; a weak D match, TRBD2 (5 bases). Trimming removed 5 bases from V and 5 bases from J, with 18 bases in between. This CDR3 has 16 amino acids. CDR1 is SGHAT, CDR2 FQNNGV, per germline. The CDR3 region is CASSPHGRGRTGELFF. In DNA, the CDR3 is TGTGCCAGCAGCCCCCACGGAAGAGGGCGGACCGGGGAGCTGTTTTTT.